The sequence of this T cell receptor (beta chain) was determined in a study of T cell repertoires in cytomegalovirus infection. Study context: In public TCR beta signatures, there were indications of both CMV infection and matching HLA type.

TCRdb independently ran MiXCR on the reads; one entry per CDR3 protein. The sample has 350,000 to 550,000 distinct CDR3 sequences, under 40% seen once. The germline gives CDR1 SGHDT, CDR2 YYEEEE. CDR3 size: 14 residues. In the case of this clonotype: The junction differs from germline at one of its ends, possibly a read error.

This receptor was taken from a human donor in good health (CMV status not recorded). Some clones in this sample may be carry-over from other donors' samples. The source material was PBMCs. The chain employs TRBV5-6 and TRBJ1-5, with 9 bases identical to TRBD1. The CDR3 loop reads CASSQGTGRQPKHF. DNA of the CDR3: TGTGCCAGCAGCCAAGGGACAGGGAGACAGCCCAAGCATTTT.